The subject of this entry is one T cell receptor beta chain. What it binds is unknown. V dropped 5 bases and J dropped 4; count of bases not matched to a gene: 15. This CDR3 region has 18 residues. TCRdb reprocessed the reads via MiXCR and lists one record per CDR3 protein. The table records 84,000 or so distinct CDR3 sequences, 45% to 50% of them present only once. The data originate from a study of T cell repertoires in cytomegalovirus infection. Study background: As its CMV epitopes, the study selected recently identified HLA-C-restricted and well-studied HLA-B-restricted targets. Public TCR beta signature analysis indicated the presence of both CMV infection and matching HLA type. Study outcomes and limitations: Individuals carrying CMV plus the relevant HLA were identified by cumulative frequency of public TCR beta families. Dominating the ex vivo response were TCR beta clonotypes that were CMV-specific and HLA-C-restricted.

The specimen comprised CD8+ T cells from cultured PBMCs, sampled from culture after CMV antigen stimulation. This sequence joins TRBV12-3 or TRBV12-4 and TRBJ2-1; TRBD1 matches 9 bases. The sequence came from a human donor in good health (CMV status not recorded). Some clones in this sample may be carry-over from other donors' samples. The CDR3 protein is CASSTLRATGGAYNEQFF. The CDR3, as DNA: TGTGCCAGCAGTACCCTACGGGCTACAGGGGGCGCGTACAATGAGCAGTTCTTC.